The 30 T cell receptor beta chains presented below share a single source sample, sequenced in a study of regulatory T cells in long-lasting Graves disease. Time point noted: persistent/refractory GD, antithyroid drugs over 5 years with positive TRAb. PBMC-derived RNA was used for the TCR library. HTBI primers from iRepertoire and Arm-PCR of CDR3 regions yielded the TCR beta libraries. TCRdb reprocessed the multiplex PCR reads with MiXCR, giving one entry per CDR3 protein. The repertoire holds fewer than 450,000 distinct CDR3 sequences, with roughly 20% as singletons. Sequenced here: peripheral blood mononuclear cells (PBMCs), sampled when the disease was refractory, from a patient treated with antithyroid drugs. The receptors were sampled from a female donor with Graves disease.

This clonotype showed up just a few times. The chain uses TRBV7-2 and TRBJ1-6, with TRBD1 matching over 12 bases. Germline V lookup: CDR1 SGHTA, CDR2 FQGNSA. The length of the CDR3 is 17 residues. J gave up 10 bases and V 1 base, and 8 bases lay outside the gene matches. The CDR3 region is CASSLVGTGGTGSPLHF. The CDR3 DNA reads TGTGCCAGCAGCTTAGTGGGGACAGGGGGCACAGGATCACCCCTCCACTTT.

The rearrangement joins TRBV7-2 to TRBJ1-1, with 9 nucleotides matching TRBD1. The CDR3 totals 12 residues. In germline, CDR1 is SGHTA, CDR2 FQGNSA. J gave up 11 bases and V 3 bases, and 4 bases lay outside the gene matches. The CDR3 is CASSFDRGFAFF. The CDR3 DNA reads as TGTGCCAGCAGCTTTGACAGGGGGTTTGCTTTCTTT.

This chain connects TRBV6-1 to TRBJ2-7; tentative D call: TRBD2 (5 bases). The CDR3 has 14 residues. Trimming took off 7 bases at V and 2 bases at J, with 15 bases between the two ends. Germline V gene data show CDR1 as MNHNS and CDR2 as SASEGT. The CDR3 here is CASTPGRGTYEQYF. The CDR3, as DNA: TGTGCCAGCACCCCTGGTCGGGGTACCTACGAGCAGTACTTC.

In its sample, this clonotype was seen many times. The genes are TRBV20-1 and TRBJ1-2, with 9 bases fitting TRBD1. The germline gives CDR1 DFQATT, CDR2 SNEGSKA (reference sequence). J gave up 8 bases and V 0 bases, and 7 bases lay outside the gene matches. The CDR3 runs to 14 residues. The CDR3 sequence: CSARDTGGADGYTF. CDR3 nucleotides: TGCAGTGCTAGAGATACAGGGGGCGCCGACGGCTACACCTTC.

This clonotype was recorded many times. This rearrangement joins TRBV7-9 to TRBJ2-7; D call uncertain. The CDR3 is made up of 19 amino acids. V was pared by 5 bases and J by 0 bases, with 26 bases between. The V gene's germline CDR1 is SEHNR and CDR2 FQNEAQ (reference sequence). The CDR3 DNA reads TGTGCCAGCAGCGTATTCAGAGTCTACGACCAAACCAGCTCCTACGAGCAGTACTTC. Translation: CASSVFRVYDQTSSYEQYF.

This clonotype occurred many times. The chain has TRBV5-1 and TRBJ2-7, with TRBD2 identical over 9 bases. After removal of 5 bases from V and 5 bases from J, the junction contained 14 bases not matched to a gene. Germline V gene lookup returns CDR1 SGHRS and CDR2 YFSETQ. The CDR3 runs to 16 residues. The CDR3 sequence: CASRSNLAGNPDEQYF. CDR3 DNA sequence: TGCGCCAGCAGGTCGAACCTAGCGGGAAACCCAGACGAGCAGTACTTC.

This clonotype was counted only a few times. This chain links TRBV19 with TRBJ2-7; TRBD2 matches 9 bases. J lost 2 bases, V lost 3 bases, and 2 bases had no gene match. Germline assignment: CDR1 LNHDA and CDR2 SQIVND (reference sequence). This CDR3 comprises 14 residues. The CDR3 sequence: CASSMLAGAYEQYF. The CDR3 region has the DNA TGTGCCAGTAGTATGTTAGCGGGAGCCTACGAGCAGTACTTC.

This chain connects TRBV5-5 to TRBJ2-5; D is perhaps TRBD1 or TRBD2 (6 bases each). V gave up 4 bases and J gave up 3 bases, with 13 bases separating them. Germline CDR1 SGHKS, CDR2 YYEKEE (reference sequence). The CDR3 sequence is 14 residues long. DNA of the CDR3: TGTGCCAGCAGCACCGTGGGGGGCAAAGAGACCCAGTACTTC. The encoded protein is CASSTVGGKETQYF.

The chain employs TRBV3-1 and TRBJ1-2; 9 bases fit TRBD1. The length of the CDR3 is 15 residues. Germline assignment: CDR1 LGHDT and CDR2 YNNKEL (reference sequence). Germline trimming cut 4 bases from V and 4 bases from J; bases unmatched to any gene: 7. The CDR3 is CASSRGQGFTYGYTF. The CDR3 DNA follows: TGTGCCAGCAGCCGGGGACAGGGCTTTACCTATGGCTACACCTTC.

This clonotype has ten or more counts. The CDR3 is CASRLTVAGLRGYTF. CDR3 coding DNA: TGTGCCAGCAGATTGACAGTCGCGGGTTTGAGAGGCTACACCTTC. The V and J genes are TRBV6-1 and TRBJ1-2, with D possibly TRBD1 on 5 matching bases. CDR3 length equals 15 residues. From germline, CDR1 is MNHNS and CDR2 SASEGT. V was cut by 6 bases and J by 8 bases, with 22 bases left in between.

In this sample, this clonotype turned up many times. The CDR3 is CASREAGESVNTEAFF. The CDR3 DNA reads TGTGCCAGCCGGGAGGCAGGGGAATCGGTGAACACTGAAGCTTTCTTT. The chain carries TRBV28 and TRBJ1-1, with D possibly TRBD1 on 6 matching bases. V was cut by 8 bases and J by 0 bases, with 19 bases left in between. The CDR3 contains 16 residues. CDR1 and CDR2 (germline): MDHEN, SYDVKM.

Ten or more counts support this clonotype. As DNA, the CDR3 is TGTGCCAGTTCAGGAAGTAATAACTATGGCTACACCTTC. Its translation is CASSGSNNYGYTF. The V call is TRBV25-1, the J call TRBJ1-2; D is undetermined. The CDR3 runs to 13 residues. Germline lookup yields CDR1 MGHDK and CDR2 SYGVNS. V lost 9 bases, J lost 1 base, and 12 bases lay in between.

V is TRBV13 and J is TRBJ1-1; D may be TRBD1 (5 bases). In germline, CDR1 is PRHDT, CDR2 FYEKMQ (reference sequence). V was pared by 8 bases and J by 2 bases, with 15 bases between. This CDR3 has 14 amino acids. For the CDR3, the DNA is TGTGCCAGCCAGGACACGGGGTATAACACTGAAGCTTTCTTT. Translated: CASQDTGYNTEAFF.

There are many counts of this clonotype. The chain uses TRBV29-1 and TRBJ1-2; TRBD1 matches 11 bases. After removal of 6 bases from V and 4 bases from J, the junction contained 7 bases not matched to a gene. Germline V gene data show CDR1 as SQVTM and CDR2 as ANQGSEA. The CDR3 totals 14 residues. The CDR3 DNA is TGCAGCGTCCAAGAGGACAGGGGGCTCTATGGCTACACCTTC. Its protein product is CSVQEDRGLYGYTF.

The CDR3 reads CASSSYPRPANTGELFF. The CDR3 coding sequence is TGTGCCAGCAGCTCCTACCCGAGACCAGCGAACACCGGGGAGCTGTTTTTT. The chain links TRBV7-3 to TRBJ2-2; D unclear. The germline V gene encodes CDR1 SGHTA and CDR2 FQGTGA. The V gene lost 4 bases and the J gene lost 0 bases, with 15 bases spanning the gap. The CDR3 is 17 amino acids.

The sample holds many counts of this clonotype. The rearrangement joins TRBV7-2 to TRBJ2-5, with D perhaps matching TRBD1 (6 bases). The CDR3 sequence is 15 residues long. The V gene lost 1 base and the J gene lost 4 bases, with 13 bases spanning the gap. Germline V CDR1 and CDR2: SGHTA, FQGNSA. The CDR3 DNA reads TGTGCCAGCAGCTTAGTCACAGGGTTGGGAGAGACCCAGTACTTC. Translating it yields CASSLVTGLGETQYF. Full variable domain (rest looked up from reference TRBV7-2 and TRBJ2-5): GAGVSQSPSNKVTEKGKDVELRCDPISGHTALYWYRQSLGQGLEFLIYFQGNSAPDKSGLPSDRFSAERTGGSVSTLTIQRTQQEDSAVYLCASSLVTGLGETQYFGPGTRLLVL.

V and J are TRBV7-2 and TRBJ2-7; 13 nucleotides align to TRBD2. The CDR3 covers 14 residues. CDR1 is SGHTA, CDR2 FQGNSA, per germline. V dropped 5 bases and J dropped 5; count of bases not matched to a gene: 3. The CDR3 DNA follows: TGTGCCAGCAGCGCCGGGACTAGCGGGAACGAGCAGTACTTC. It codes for CASSAGTSGNEQYF.

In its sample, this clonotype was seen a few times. CDR3 sequence reads: CASSPGTSGSRGTQYF. The CDR3 DNA reads as TGTGCCAGCAGCCCCGGGACTAGCGGGAGTCGGGGGACCCAGTACTTC. The chain is built from TRBV7-9 and TRBJ2-5; 14 bases are shared with TRBD2. The CDR3 spans 16 residues. With 5 bases clipped from V and 7 bases from J, the junction kept 9 bases outside the gene matches. Germline V lookup: CDR1 SEHNR, CDR2 FQNEAQ (reference sequence).

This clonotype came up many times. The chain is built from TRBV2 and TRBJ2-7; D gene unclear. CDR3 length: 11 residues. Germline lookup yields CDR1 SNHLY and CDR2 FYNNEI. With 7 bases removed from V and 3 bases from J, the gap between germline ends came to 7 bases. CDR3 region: CASNFGYEQYF. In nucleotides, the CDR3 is TGTGCCAGCAATTTCGGCTACGAGCAGTACTTC. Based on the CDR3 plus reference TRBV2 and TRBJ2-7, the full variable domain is EPEVTQTPSHQVTQMGQEVILRCVPISNHLYFYWYRQILGQKVEFLVSFYNNEISEKSEIFDDQFSVERPDGSNFTLKIRSTKLEDSAMYFCASNFGYEQYFGPGTRLTVT.

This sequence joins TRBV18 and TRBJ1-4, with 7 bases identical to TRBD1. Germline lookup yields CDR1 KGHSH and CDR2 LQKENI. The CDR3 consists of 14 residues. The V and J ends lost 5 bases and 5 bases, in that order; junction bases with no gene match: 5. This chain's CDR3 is CASSRGTENEKLFF. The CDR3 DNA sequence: TGTGCCAGCTCAAGGGGGACAGAAAATGAAAAACTGTTTTTT.

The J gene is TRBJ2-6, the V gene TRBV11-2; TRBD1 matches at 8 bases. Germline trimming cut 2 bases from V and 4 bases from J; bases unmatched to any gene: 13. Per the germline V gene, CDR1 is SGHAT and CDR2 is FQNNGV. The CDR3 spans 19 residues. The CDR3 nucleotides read TGTGCCAGCAGCTTATTACGCCGAGACAGGGGTTCGGGGGCCAACGTCCTGACTTTC. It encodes CASSLLRRDRGSGANVLTF.

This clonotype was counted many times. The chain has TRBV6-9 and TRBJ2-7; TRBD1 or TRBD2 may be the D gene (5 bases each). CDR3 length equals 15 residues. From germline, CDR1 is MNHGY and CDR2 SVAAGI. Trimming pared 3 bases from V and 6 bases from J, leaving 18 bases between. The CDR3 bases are TGTGCCAGCAGTTACAACCCGGGGCATAAGGGCGAGCAGTACTTC. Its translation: CASSYNPGHKGEQYF.

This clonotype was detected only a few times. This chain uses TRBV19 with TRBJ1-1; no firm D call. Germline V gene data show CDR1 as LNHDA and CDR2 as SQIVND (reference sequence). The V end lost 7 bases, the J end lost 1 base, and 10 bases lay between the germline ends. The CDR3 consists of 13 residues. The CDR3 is CASMRSGNTEAFF. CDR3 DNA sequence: TGTGCCAGTATGAGGAGTGGGAACACTGAAGCTTTCTTT.

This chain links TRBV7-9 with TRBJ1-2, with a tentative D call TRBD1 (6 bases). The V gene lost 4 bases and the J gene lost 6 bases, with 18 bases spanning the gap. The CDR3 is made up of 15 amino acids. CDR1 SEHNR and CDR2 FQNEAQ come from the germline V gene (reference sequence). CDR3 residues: CASSSANDRFNGYTF. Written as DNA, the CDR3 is TGTGCCAGCAGCTCAGCGAACGACAGGTTCAATGGCTACACCTTC.

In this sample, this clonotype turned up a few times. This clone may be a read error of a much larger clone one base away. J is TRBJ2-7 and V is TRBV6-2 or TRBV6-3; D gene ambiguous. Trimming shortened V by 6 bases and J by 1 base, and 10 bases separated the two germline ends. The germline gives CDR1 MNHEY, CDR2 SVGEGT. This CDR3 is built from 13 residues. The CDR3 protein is CASRTDPSYEQYF. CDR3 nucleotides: TGTGCCAGCAGAACAGATCCGTCCTACGAGCAGTACTTC.

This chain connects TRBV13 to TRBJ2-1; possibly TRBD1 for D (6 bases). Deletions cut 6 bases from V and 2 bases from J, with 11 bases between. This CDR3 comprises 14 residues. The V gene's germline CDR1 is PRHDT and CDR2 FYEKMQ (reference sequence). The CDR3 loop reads CASSSGTTYNEQFF. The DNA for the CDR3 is TGTGCCAGCAGTTCCGGGACAACCTACAATGAGCAGTTCTTC.

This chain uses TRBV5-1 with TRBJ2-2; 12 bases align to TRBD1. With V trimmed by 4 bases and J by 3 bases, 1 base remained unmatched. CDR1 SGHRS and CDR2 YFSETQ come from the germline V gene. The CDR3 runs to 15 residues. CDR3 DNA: TGCGCCAGCAGCGGGACAGGGGGCCACACCGGGGAGCTGTTTTTT. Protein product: CASSGTGGHTGELFF.

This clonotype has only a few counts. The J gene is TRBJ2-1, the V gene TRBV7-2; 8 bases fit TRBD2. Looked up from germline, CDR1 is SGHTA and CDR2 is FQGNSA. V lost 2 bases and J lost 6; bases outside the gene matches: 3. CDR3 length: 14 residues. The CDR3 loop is CASSLQAGANEQFF. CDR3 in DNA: TGTGCCAGCAGCTTACAAGCGGGAGCCAATGAGCAGTTCTTC.

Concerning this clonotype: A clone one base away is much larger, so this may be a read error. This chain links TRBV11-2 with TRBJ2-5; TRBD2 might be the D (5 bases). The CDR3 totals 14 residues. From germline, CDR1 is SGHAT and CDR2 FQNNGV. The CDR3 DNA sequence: TGTGACAGCAGCCCCCGGGAAAAATGGGAGACCCAGTACTTC. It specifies CDSSPREKWETQYF.

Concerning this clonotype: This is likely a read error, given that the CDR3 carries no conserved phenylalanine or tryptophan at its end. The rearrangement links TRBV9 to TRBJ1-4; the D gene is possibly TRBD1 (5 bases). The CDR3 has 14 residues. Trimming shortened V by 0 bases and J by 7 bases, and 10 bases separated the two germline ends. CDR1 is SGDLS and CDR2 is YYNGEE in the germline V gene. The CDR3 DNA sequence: TGTGCCAGCAGCGTAGGGGTGGGACCTGAAAAACTGTTTTCT. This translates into CASSVGVGPEKLFS.